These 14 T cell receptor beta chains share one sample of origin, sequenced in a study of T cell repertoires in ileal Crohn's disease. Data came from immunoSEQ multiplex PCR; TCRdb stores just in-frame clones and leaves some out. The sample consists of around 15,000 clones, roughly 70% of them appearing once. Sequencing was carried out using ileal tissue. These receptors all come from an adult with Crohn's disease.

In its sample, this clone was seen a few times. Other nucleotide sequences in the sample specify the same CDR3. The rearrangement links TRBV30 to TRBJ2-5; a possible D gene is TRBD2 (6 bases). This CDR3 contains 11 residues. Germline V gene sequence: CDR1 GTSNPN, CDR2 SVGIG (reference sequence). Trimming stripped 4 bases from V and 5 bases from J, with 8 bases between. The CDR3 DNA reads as TGTGCCTGGACTGGGGGGGAGACCCAGTACTTC. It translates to CAWTGGETQYF.

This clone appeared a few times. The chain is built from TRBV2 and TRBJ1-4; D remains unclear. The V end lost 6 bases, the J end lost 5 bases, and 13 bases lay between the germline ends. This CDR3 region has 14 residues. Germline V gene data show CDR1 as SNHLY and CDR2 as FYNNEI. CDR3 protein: CASSGGGGNEKLFF. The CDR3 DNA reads TGTGCCAGCAGCGGAGGCGGTGGAAATGAAAAACTGTTTTTT.

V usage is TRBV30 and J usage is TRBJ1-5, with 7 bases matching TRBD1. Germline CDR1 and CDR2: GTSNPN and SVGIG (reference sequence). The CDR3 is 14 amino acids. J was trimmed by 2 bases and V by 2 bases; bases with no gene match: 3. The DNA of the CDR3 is TGTGCCTGGAGTAGACAGGGTGGCAATCAGCCCCAGCATTTT. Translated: CAWSRQGGNQPQHF.

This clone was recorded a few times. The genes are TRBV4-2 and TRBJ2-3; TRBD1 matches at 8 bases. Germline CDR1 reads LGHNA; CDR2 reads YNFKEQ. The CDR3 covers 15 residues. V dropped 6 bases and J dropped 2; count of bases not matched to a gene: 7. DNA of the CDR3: TGTGCCAGCAGAATAATGACAGGGGACACAGATACGCAGTATTTT. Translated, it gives CASRIMTGDTDTQYF.

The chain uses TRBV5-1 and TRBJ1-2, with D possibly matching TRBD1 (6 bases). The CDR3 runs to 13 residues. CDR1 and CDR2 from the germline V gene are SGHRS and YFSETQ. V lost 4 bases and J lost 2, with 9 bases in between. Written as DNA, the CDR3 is TGCGCCAGCAGCGAAGACAGGAACTATGGCTACACCTTC. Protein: CASSEDRNYGYTF.

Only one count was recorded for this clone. CDR3 region: CAWSVREYNEQFF. The CDR3 DNA follows: TGTGCCTGGAGTGTCCGGGAGTACAATGAGCAGTTCTTC. The rearrangement links TRBV30 to TRBJ2-1, with D perhaps matching TRBD2 (6 bases). CDR3 length: 13 amino acids. CDR1 and CDR2 (germline): GTSNPN, SVGIG (reference sequence). V was clipped by 0 bases and J by 4 bases, with 7 bases between them.

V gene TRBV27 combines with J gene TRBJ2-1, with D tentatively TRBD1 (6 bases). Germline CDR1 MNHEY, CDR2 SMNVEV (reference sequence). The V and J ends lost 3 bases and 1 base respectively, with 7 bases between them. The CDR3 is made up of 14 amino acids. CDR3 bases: TGTGCCAGCAGTTTCGGACAGTCCTACAATGAGCAGTTCTTC. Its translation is CASSFGQSYNEQFF.

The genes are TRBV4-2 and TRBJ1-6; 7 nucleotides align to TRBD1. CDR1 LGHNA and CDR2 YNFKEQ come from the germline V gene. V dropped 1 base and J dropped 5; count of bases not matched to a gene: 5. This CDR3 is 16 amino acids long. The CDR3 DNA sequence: TGTGCCAGCAGCCAAGTCCCACAGGGGAATAATTCACCCCTCCACTTT. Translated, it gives CASSQVPQGNNSPLHF.

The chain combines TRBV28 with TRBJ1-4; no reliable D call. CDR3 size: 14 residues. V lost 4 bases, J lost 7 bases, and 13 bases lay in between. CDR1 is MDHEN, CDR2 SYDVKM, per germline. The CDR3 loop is CASSYSLEVEKLFF. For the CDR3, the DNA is TGTGCCAGCAGTTATTCCCTCGAGGTTGAAAAACTGTTTTTT. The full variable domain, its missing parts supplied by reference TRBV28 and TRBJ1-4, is DVKVTQSSRYLVKRTGEKVFLECVQDMDHENMFWYRQDPGLGLRLIYFSYDVKMKEKGDIPEGYSVSREKKERFSLILESASTNQTSMYLCASSYSLEVEKLFFGSGTQLSVL.

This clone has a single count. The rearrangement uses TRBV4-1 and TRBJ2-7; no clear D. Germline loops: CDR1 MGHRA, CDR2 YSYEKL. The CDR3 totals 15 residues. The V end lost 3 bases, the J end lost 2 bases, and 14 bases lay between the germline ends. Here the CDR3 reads CASSHEAANPYEQYF. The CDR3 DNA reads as TGCGCCAGCAGCCACGAGGCTGCGAATCCCTACGAGCAGTACTTC.

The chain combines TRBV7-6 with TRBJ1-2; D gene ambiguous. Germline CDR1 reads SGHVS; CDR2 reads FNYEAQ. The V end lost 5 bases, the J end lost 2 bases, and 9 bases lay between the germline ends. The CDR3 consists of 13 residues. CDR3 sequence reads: CASSRTTNYGYTF. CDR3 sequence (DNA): TGTGCCAGCAGCCGAACTACAAACTATGGCTACACCTTC.

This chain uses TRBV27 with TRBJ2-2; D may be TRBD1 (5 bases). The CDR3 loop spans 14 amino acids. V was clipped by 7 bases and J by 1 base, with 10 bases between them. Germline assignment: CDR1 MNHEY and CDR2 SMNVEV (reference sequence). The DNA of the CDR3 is TGTGCCAGCACCAGACAGAAGAACACCGGGGAGCTGTTTTTT. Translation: CASTRQKNTGELFF.

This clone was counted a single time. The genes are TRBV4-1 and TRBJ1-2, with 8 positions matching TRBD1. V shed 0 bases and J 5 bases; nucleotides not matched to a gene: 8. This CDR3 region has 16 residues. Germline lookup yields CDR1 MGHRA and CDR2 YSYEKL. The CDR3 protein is CASSQEWTGKMYGYTF. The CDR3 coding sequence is TGCGCCAGCAGCCAAGAATGGACAGGGAAGATGTATGGCTACACCTTC.

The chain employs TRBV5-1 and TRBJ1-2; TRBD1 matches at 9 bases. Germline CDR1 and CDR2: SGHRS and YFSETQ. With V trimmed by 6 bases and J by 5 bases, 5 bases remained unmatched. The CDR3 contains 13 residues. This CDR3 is CASTRDRAYGYTF. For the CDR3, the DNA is TGCGCCAGCACCCGGGACAGGGCTTATGGCTACACCTTC. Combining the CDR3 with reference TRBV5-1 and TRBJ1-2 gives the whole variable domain KAGVTQTPRYLIKTRGQQVTLSCSPISGHRSVSWYQQTPGQGLQFLFEYFSETQRNKGNFPGRFSGRQFSNSRSEMNVSTLELGDSALYLCASTRDRAYGYTFGSGTRLTVV.